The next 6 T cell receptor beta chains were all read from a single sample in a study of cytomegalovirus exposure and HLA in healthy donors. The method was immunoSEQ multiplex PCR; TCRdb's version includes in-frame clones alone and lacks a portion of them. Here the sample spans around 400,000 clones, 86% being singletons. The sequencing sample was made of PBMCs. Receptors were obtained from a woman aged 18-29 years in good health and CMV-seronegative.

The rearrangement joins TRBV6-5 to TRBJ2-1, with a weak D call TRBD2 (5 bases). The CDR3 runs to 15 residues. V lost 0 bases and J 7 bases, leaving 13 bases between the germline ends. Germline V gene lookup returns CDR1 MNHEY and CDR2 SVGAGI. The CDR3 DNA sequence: TGTGCCAGCAGTTACTCGAAGGCTAGCAGTAATGAGCAGTTCTTC. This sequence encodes CASSYSKASSNEQFF.

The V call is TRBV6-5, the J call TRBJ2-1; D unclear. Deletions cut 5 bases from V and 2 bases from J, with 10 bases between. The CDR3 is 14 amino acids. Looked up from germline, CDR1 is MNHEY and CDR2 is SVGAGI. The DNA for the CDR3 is TGTGCCAGCAGTGGCGTGCGGACCTACAATGAGCAGTTCTTC. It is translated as CASSGVRTYNEQFF.

In nucleotides, the CDR3 is TGTGCCAGCAGCTTAAACGGAGGCGGGGGAATAGATGGCTACACCTTC. The encoded protein is CASSLNGGGGIDGYTF. This chain uses TRBV7-6 with TRBJ1-2; D is perhaps TRBD1 (5 bases). From germline, CDR1 is SGHVS and CDR2 FNYEAQ. This CDR3 has 16 residues. V lost 2 bases to trimming and J lost 6 bases, with 19 bases between them.

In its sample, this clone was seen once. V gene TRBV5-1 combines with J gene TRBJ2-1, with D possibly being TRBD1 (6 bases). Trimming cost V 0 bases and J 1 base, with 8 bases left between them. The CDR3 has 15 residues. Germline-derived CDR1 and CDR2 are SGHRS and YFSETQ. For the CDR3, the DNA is TGCGCCAGCAGCTTGGGGGGGCAATCCTACAATGAGCAGTTCTTC. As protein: CASSLGGQSYNEQFF.

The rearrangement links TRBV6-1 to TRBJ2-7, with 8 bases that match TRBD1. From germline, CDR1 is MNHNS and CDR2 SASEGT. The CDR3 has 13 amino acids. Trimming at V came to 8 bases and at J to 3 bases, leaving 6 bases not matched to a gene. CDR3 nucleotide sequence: TGTGCCAGCGAGCCAGGGGGCATCTACGAGCAGTACTTC. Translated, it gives CASEPGGIYEQYF.

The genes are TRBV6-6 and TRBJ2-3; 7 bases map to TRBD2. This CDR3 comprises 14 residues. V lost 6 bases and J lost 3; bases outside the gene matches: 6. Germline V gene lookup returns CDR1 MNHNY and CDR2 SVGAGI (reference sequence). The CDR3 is CASSLRGETDTQYF. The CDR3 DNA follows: TGTGCCAGCAGCTTACGGGGGGAAACAGATACGCAGTATTTT.